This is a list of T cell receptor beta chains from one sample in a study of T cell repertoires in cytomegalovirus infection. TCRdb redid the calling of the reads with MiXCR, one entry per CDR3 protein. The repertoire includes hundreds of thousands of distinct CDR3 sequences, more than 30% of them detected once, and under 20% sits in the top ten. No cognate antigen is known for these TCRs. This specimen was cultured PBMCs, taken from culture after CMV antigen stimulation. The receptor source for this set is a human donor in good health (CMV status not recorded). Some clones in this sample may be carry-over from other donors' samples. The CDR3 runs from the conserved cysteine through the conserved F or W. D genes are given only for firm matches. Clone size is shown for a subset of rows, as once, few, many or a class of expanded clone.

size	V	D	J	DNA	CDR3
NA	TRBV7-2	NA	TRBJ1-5	TGTGCCAGCAGCTTATCTCCAGGGAGTAATCAGCCCCAGCATTTT	CASSLSPGSNQPQHF
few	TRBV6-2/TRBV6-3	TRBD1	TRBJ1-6	TGTGCCAGCATCCAAGGACAGGGGAACAGTCCACCCCTCCACTTT	CASIQGQGNSPPLHF
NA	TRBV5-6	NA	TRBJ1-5	TGTGCCAGCAACCGGGGGCGCAATCAGCCCCAGCATTTT	CASNRGRNQPQHF
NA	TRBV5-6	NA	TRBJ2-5	TGTGCCAGCAGCTTCGCCTCTGGTGGTGAGACCCAGTACTTC	CASSFASGGETQYF
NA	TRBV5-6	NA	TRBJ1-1	TGTGCCAGCAGCTTGGGGACAGTCATGAACACTGAAGCTTTCTTT	CASSLGTVMNTEAFF
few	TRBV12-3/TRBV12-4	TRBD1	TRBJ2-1	TGTGCCAGCAGCCGGGACAGGGGTTCCAATGAGCAGTTCTTC	CASSRDRGSNEQFF
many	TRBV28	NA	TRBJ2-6	TGTGCCAGCAGCGACTCTGGGGCCAACGTCCTGACTTTC	CASSDSGANVLTF
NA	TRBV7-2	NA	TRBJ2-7	TGTGCCAGCAGCTTAGCGCATGGACCATACGAGCGGTACTTC	CASSLAHGPYERYF
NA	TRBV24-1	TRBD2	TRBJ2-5	TGTGCCACCAGTGAACTAGCGGGAGCGGAGACCCAGTACTTC	CATSELAGAETQYF
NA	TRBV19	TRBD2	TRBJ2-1	TGTGCCAGTAGTATAGATAGTAGACTAGCGGGAGACAATGAGCAGTTCTTC	CASSIDSRLAGDNEQFF
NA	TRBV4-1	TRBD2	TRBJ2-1	TGCGCCAGCAGCCACATAGCGGGAGGGCCGATCTATGAGCAGTTCTTC	CASSHIAGGPIYEQFF
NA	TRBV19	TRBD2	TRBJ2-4	TGTGCCAGTAGTAAAGCGCTAGCGGGAGTCAAAAACATTCAGTACTTC	CASSKALAGVKNIQYF
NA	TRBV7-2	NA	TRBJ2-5	TGTGCCAGCAGCTCCGGACTCTTAGGAGAGACCCAGTACTTC	CASSSGLLGETQYF
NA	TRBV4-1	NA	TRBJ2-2	TGCGCCAGCAGCCAAGATCCTAGTGGACTATACACCGGGGAGCTGTTTTTT	CASSQDPSGLYTGELFF
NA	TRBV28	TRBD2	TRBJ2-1	TGTGCCAGCAGTTCGACCGGGACTAGCGCGTACAATGAGCAGTTCTTC	CASSSTGTSAYNEQFF
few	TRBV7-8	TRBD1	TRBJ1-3	TGTGCCAGCAGCTCTCCGACAGGGGCAGCTGGAAACACCATATATTTT	CASSSPTGAAGNTIYF
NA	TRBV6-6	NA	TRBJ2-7	TGTGCCAGCAGTTACCGCCGAGGGGTAAACGAGCAGTACTTC	CASSYRRGVNEQYF
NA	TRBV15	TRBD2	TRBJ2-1	TGTGCCACCAGCAGAGTCCGCAAGACTAGCAGTTCCTACAATGAGCAGTTCTTC	CATSRVRKTSSSYNEQFF
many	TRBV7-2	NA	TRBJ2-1	TGTGCCAGCAGACCAGGGGGGGGGGGGAATGAGCAGTTCTTC	CASRPGGGGNEQFF
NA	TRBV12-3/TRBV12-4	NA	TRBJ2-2	TGTGCCAGCAGTTGGGGGGACAGTAGGACCGGGGAGCTGTTTTTT	CASSWGDSRTGELFF
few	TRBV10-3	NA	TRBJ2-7	TGTGCCATCAGTAACTGGCCCGAGCAGTACTTC	CAISNWPEQYF
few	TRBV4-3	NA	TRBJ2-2	TGCGCCAGCAGCCAAGATCGGTGGACCGGGGAGCTGTTTTTT	CASSQDRWTGELFF
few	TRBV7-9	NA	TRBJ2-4	TGTGCCAGCAGCCACACGCGGGACGGGCCGTATCCCATTCAGTACTTC	CASSHTRDGPYPIQYF